The 3 T cell receptor beta chains reported below all come from one sample, sequenced in a study of T cells in tuberculosis. The assay was immunoSEQ multiplex PCR, and TCRdb's table has in-frame clones only and misses some. The repertoire holds about 30,000 clones, with roughly 94% as singletons. Sequenced: PBMCs. All receptors derive from a donor between 10 and 35 years old with latent tuberculosis or without tuberculosis infection.

The genes are TRBV19 and TRBJ1-5; D gene ambiguous. Trimming removed 4 bases at V and 9 bases at J, with 7 bases between. Germline-derived CDR1 and CDR2 are LNHDA and SQIVND (reference sequence). CDR3 size: 11 residues. CDR3 residues: CASSTRGPQHF. The CDR3 coding sequence is TGTGCCAGTAGTACCCGGGGGCCCCAGCATTTT.

Here the CDR3 DNA reads TGTGCCAGCAGTGTTTACCCTCGGGAGACCCAGTACTTC. It is translated as CASSVYPRETQYF. The J gene is TRBJ2-5, the V gene TRBV6-1; no clear D. Germline loops: CDR1 MNHNS, CDR2 SASEGT. The CDR3 covers 13 residues. The V end lost 4 bases, the J end lost 5 bases, and 11 bases lay between the germline ends.

This chain uses TRBV5-1 with TRBJ1-1; 8 bases are a match to TRBD1. Looked up from germline, CDR1 is SGHRS and CDR2 is YFSETQ. V was pared by 3 bases and J by 1 base, with 2 bases of the junction left unmatched. CDR3 length: 14 residues. DNA of the CDR3: TGCGCCAGCAGCTCCGGACAGGGGAACACTGAAGCTTTCTTT. Translated, it gives CASSSGQGNTEAFF. Full variable domain (outside the CDR3, taken from reference TRBV5-1 and TRBJ1-1): KAGVTQTPRYLIKTRGQQVTLSCSPISGHRSVSWYQQTPGQGLQFLFEYFSETQRNKGNFPGRFSGRQFSNSRSEMNVSTLELGDSALYLCASSSGQGNTEAFFGQGTRLTVV.